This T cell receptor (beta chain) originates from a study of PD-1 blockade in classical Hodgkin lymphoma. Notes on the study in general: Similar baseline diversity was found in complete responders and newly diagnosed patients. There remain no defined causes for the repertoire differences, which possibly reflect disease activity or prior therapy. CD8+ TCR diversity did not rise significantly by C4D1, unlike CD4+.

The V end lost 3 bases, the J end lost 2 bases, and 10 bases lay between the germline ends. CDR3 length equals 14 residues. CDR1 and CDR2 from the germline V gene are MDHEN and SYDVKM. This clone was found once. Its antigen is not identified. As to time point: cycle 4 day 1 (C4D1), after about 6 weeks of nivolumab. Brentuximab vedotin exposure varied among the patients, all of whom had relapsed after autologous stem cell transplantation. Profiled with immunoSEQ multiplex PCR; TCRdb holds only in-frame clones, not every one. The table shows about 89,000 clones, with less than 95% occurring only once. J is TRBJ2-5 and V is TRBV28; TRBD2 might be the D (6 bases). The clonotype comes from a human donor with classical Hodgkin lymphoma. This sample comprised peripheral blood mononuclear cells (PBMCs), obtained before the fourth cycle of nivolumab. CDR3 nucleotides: TGTGCCAGCAGTTTCCAGCGGGTTCAAGAGACCCAGTACTTC. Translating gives CASSFQRVQETQYF.